Below are 28 T cell receptor beta chains sequenced from a single sample in a study of human T cells and chemical hapten exposure. TCRdb used MiXCR to reprocess the RACE reads, holding one entry per CDR3 protein. This sample has 380,000 or so distinct CDR3 sequences, with around 5.5% found just once. Specified time point: pre-sensitization, week 0. Noted treatment: therapeutic diphenylcyclopropenone sensitization with weekly scalp DPC. Sequencing was performed on whole blood, taken in connection with sensitization to the hapten diphenylcyclopropenone (DPC). The receptors originated from a young woman with alopecia areata. Some clones in this sample may be carry-over from other donors' samples.

This clonotype was observed a handful of times. The gene calls are TRBV7-9 and TRBJ2-7; 13 nucleotides match TRBD2. V lost 5 bases to trimming and J lost 1 base; unmatched junction nucleotides: 11. This CDR3 is built from 18 residues. CDR1 SEHNR and CDR2 FQNEAQ come from the germline V gene (reference sequence). Written as DNA, the CDR3 is TGTGCCAGCAGCCCTCTGAGGTCGGGACTAGCGGGGTCCTACGAGCAGTACTTC. It encodes CASSPLRSGLAGSYEQYF.

The chain carries TRBV18 and TRBJ2-3; D is undetermined. The germline CDR1 and CDR2 sequences are KGHSH and LQKENI. The ends were cut back, 0 bases at V and 1 base at J, with 5 bases in the middle. This CDR3 has 14 residues. This CDR3 reads CASSPPPGTDTQYF. The CDR3 DNA reads TGTGCCAGCTCACCACCCCCAGGCACAGATACGCAGTATTTT.

This chain joins TRBV7-8 and TRBJ1-1; no firm D call. This CDR3 is built from 16 residues. Trimming removed 2 bases from V and 1 base from J, with 14 bases in between. From germline, CDR1 is SGHVS and CDR2 FQNEAQ. In DNA form, the CDR3 reads TGTGCCAGCAGCTTAACGCGAGGATTAGGGAACACTGAAGCTTTCTTT. This encodes CASSLTRGLGNTEAFF.

The genes are TRBV12-5 and TRBJ1-3, with D possibly being TRBD1 (5 bases). CDR3 size: 15 residues. Trimming shortened V by 0 bases and J by 1 base, and 7 bases separated the two germline ends. The germline gives CDR1 LGHNT, CDR2 FRNRAP. CDR3 DNA sequence: TGTGCTAGTGGTTTGGTCGCAGGGTCTGGAAACACCATATATTTT. This translates into CASGLVAGSGNTIYF.

This clonotype came up many times. The chain uses TRBV20-1 and TRBJ2-5, with a tentative D call TRBD2 (6 bases). Deletions cut 6 bases from V and 5 bases from J, with 25 bases between. The CDR3 consists of 16 residues. CDR1 is DFQATT, CDR2 SNEGSKA, per germline (reference sequence). CDR3 loop: CSAPRGASSPLETQYF. CDR3 in DNA: TGCAGTGCGCCTCGCGGGGCCTCCTCGCCTCTGGAGACCCAGTACTTC.

This clonotype was seen a few times. The chain is built from TRBV11-1 and TRBJ2-3, with TRBD2 as a possible D gene (5 bases). There are 16 residues in the CDR3. V shed 1 base and J shed 0 bases, with 11 bases lying between them. Germline V gives CDR1 SGHAT, CDR2 FQDESV (reference sequence). CDR3 in DNA: TGTGCCAGCAGCTTAGGGCGGCGGAGGAGCACAGATACGCAGTATTTT. Residues: CASSLGRRRSTDTQYF.

The genes are TRBV11-2 and TRBJ2-1, with 9 positions matching TRBD1. The CDR3 runs 16 residues. CDR1 and CDR2 from the germline V gene are SGHAT and FQNNGV. With 4 bases clipped from V and 1 base from J, the junction kept 5 bases outside the gene matches. CDR3 coding DNA: TGTGCCAGCAGCTCGTGGACAGGGGATTCCTACAATGAGCAGTTCTTC. Its protein is CASSSWTGDSYNEQFF.

The rearrangement uses TRBV4-3 and TRBJ2-2; no reliable D call. Trimming took 0 bases from V and 9 from J, leaving 14 bases between them. CDR1 is LGHNA, CDR2 YSLEER, per germline. CDR3 size: 15 residues. CDR3 sequence reads: CASSQEISAARELFF. The CDR3 DNA follows: TGCGCCAGCAGCCAAGAAATTTCTGCGGCGAGGGAGCTGTTTTTT.

This clonotype was observed at least ten times. This chain links TRBV6-6 with TRBJ1-4, with 8 bases matching TRBD1. Germline trimming cut 5 bases from V and 3 bases from J; bases unmatched to any gene: 2. The CDR3 runs to 14 residues. CDR1 is MNHNY, CDR2 SVGAGI, per germline (reference sequence). CDR3 coding DNA: TGTGCCAGCAGTAGGGACAGGTCTAATGAAAAACTGTTTTTT. Encoded protein: CASSRDRSNEKLFF.

This clonotype has a count of ten or more. The chain combines TRBV10-3 with TRBJ2-3; TRBD2 matches at 9 bases. Germline values: CDR1 ENHRY, CDR2 SYGVKD. The CDR3 is 14 amino acids. V was clipped by 7 bases and J by 4 bases; unmatched bases: 6. As DNA, the CDR3 is TGTGCCATCAAGGATAGCGGGGGCTCAGATACGCAGTATTTT. This encodes CAIKDSGGSDTQYF.

This clonotype was observed a handful of times. CDR3: CASSLVVQETQYF. The CDR3 DNA reads as TGTGCCAGCAGCTTAGTGGTGCAAGAGACCCAGTACTTC. V gene TRBV7-2 combines with J gene TRBJ2-5; D unresolved. There are 13 residues in the CDR3. V gave up 1 base and J gave up 2 bases, with 5 bases separating them. Germline CDR1 and CDR2: SGHTA and FQGNSA.

At least ten counts were recorded for this clonotype. The V gene is TRBV6-2 or TRBV6-3, the J gene TRBJ2-1; TRBD2 aligns across 7 bases. This CDR3 has 17 amino acids. Trimming at V came to 0 bases and at J to 10 bases, leaving 15 bases not matched to a gene. CDR1 is MNHEY and CDR2 is SVGEGT in the germline V gene. CDR3 nucleotide sequence: TGTGCCAGCAGTTACTCGAGTCCGGCGGGGGAGCCCCACGAGCAGTTCTTC. This translates into CASSYSSPAGEPHEQFF.

This clonotype was counted between two and nine times. The chain employs TRBV18 and TRBJ2-7; perhaps TRBD2 as D (6 bases). The germline V gene has CDR1 KGHSH and CDR2 LQKENI. The CDR3 loop spans 13 amino acids. Trimming took 4 bases from V and 3 from J, leaving 10 bases between them. For the CDR3, the DNA is TGTGCCAGCTCACTCCGCGGGGACTACGAGCAGTACTTC. This codes for CASSLRGDYEQYF.

The V and J genes are TRBV14 and TRBJ2-3; no clear D. The germline V and J ends were trimmed by 10 bases and 2 bases, with 13 bases remaining between them. The CDR3 is made up of 13 amino acids. The germline V gene encodes CDR1 SGHDN and CDR2 FVKESK. In DNA, the CDR3 is TGTGCCACCGCCCCGACCTACACAGATACGCAGTATTTT. It encodes CATAPTYTDTQYF.

V and J are TRBV7-2 and TRBJ2-1; 10 positions agree with TRBD1. CDR3 length equals 15 residues. Germline-derived CDR1 and CDR2 are SGHTA and FQGNSA. V was clipped by 4 bases and J by 5 bases; unmatched bases: 5. As DNA, the CDR3 is TGTGCCAGCAGCTCAGACAGGGGGCTCCACAATGAGCAGTTCTTC. Protein sequence: CASSSDRGLHNEQFF.

Only a few counts were recorded for this clonotype. The rearrangement uses TRBV6-2 or TRBV6-3 and TRBJ2-7; no clear D. The CDR3 contains 11 residues. V dropped 7 bases and J dropped 6 bases, with 10 bases sitting between them. The germline V gene encodes CDR1 MNHEY and CDR2 SVGEGT. The CDR3 DNA sequence: TGTGCCAGCACCCAAGGCATCGAGCAGTACTTC. Encoded protein: CASTQGIEQYF.

This clonotype was observed many times. The chain has TRBV12-3 or TRBV12-4 and TRBJ2-3; 8 bases line up with TRBD2. With 4 bases clipped from V and 1 base from J, the junction kept 4 bases outside the gene matches. The CDR3 is 15 amino acids. The CDR3 reads CASSSKRGRTDTQYF. The DNA of the CDR3 is TGTGCCAGCAGTTCCAAGCGGGGGCGCACAGATACGCAGTATTTT.

This clonotype was observed at least ten times. The rearrangement joins TRBV3-1 to TRBJ2-3; D unclear. Germline V gene data show CDR1 as LGHDT and CDR2 as YNNKEL (reference sequence). With 1 base removed from V and 0 bases from J, the gap between germline ends came to 5 bases. This CDR3 spans 14 amino acids. The CDR3 DNA sequence: TGTGCCAGCAGCCAAGGGTCCAGCACAGATACGCAGTATTTT. This encodes CASSQGSSTDTQYF.

The CDR3 loop is CASSPVPGPYYGYTF. Written as DNA, the CDR3 is TGTGCCAGCAGCCCCGTCCCCGGGCCGTACTATGGCTACACCTTC. This chain uses TRBV12-3 or TRBV12-4 with TRBJ1-2, with no clear D. Trimming shortened V by 6 bases and J by 3 bases, and 17 bases separated the two germline ends. The CDR3 extends over 15 amino acids.

This clonotype was observed a handful of times. The chain links TRBV7-8 to TRBJ2-5; 7 bases are a match to TRBD1. CDR3 length: 15 amino acids. Germline V lookup: CDR1 SGHVS, CDR2 FQNEAQ. V lost 4 bases, J lost 1 base, and 6 bases stayed unmatched. Written as DNA, the CDR3 is TGTGCCAGCAGCTCCCGGACAGGTCCCCAAGAGACCCAGTACTTC. Translating it yields CASSSRTGPQETQYF. Using reference TRBV7-8 and TRBJ2-5 for the parts outside the CDR3, the full variable domain is GAGVSQSPRYKVAKRGQDVALRCDPISGHVSLFWYQQALGQGPEFLTYFQNEAQLDKSGLPSDRFFAERPEGSVSTLKIQRTQQEDSAVYLCASSSRTGPQETQYFGPGTRLLVL.

In this sample, this clonotype turned up a few times. The gene calls are TRBV20-1 and TRBJ2-3, with 12 nucleotides matching TRBD2. Germline CDR1 DFQATT, CDR2 SNEGSKA (reference sequence). The CDR3 is 14 residues long. The junction had 7 bases not matched to a gene; V was cut back by 6 bases and J by 6 bases. CDR3 DNA: TGCAGTGCCTCTAGCGGGGGGGCCGGGGATACGCAGTATTTT. The encoded protein is CSASSGGAGDTQYF.

The rearrangement links TRBV6-4 to TRBJ2-3, with 8 bases identical to TRBD1. The germline CDR1 and CDR2 sequences are MRHNA and SNTAGT. CDR3 length: 14 residues. The V segment lost 3 bases and the J segment 4 bases; nucleotides outside the gene matches: 3. As DNA, the CDR3 is TGTGCCAGCAGTGAACAGGGGGGTGCAGATACGCAGTATTTT. Translation: CASSEQGGADTQYF.

This clonotype was recorded at least ten times. The genes are TRBV18 and TRBJ2-6, with D unresolved. The CDR3 is made up of 15 amino acids. Germline V gene data show CDR1 as KGHSH and CDR2 as LQKENI. With 1 base removed from V and 0 bases from J, the gap between germline ends came to 4 bases. In nucleotides, the CDR3 is TGTGCCAGCTCACCACGGGACTCTGGGGCCAACGTCCTGACTTTC. Protein product: CASSPRDSGANVLTF.

This clonotype was counted ten times or more. A read error may account for a junction end that differs from germline. The V call is TRBV29-1, the J call TRBJ1-1; TRBD1 matches at 7 bases. Germline values: CDR1 SQVTM, CDR2 ANQGSEA. This CDR3 region has 12 residues. The CDR3 spells CSVEDRGGGELF. The CDR3 DNA is TGCAGCGTTGAAGATCGGGGAGGGGGCGAACTCTTT.

This clonotype was picked up many times. The rearrangement links TRBV28 to TRBJ2-1, with D hard to call. Trimming cost V 8 bases and J 8 bases, with 19 bases left between them. Germline CDR1 is MDHEN and CDR2 is SYDVKM. The CDR3 has 14 amino acids. The CDR3 region has the DNA TGTGCCAGCCCCCCATCCTATCCAGCCGATGAGCAGTTCTTC. Protein sequence: CASPPSYPADEQFF.

This clonotype occurred a few times. The chain links TRBV7-2 to TRBJ1-2, with unresolved D. This CDR3 spans 13 amino acids. V lost 1 base and J 4 bases, leaving 7 bases between the germline ends. CDR1 and CDR2 (germline): SGHTA, FQGNSA. CDR3: CASSLGKAYGYTF. The CDR3 DNA sequence: TGTGCCAGCAGCTTAGGAAAGGCCTATGGCTACACCTTC.

In its sample, this clonotype was seen many times. J is TRBJ2-5 and V is TRBV3-1, with 8 bases that match TRBD2. CDR3 length: 13 residues. The V gene's germline CDR1 is LGHDT and CDR2 YNNKEL (reference sequence). With V trimmed by 1 base and J by 5 bases, 0 bases remained unmatched. As DNA, the CDR3 is TGTGCCAGCAGCCAAGCTAGCGGGGAGACCCAGTACTTC. It is translated as CASSQASGETQYF.

CDR3 sequence (DNA): TGTGCCAGCTCGCCCGGGACTCTGAACACCGGGGAGCTGTTTTTT. This translates into CASSPGTLNTGELFF. The chain couples TRBV18 to TRBJ2-2, with D perhaps matching TRBD2 (6 bases). V was trimmed by 6 bases and J by 1 base, leaving 12 bases between them. Germline CDR1 and CDR2: KGHSH and LQKENI. This CDR3 is built from 15 residues.